This T cell receptor beta chain was sequenced in a study of shared clonotypes between healthy human individuals. Study-wide background: The donors, a couple of women and three men, were aged 18 to 49.

Positive CCR7 selection of CD45RO-negative cells yielded the naive CD8 cells, and terminally differentiated effector memory CD45RA+ cells were excluded. The authors' processing: ImmunoSEQ sequences covered only the junction and lacked quality scores; filtering therefore differed. Method: immunoSEQ multiplex PCR; TCRdb's copy keeps in-frame clones and lacks some. V and J calls and clone size come straight from that table; D and trimming were deduced from the DNA. The sample lists around 1.9 million clones; under 95% were seen once. On this clone: Its specificity is unknown.

Whole-study findings and limits: Roughly 4.6% of naive CD4 clonotypes were common to several donors.

J was trimmed by 1 base and V by 6 bases; bases with no gene match: 7. Germline V gives CDR1 ENHRY, CDR2 SYGVKD. This CDR3 region has 15 residues. Sequenced sample: naive CD8+ T cells from PBMCs. The rearrangement uses TRBV10-3 and TRBJ2-7, with TRBD1 matching 9 bases. The TCR originated in a man younger than 30 in good health. Some clones in this sample may be carry-over from other donors' samples. In nucleotides, the CDR3 is TGTGCCATCAGGGTGGGACAGGGCACGTCCTACGAGCAGTACTTC. Amino acid sequence: CAIRVGQGTSYEQYF.